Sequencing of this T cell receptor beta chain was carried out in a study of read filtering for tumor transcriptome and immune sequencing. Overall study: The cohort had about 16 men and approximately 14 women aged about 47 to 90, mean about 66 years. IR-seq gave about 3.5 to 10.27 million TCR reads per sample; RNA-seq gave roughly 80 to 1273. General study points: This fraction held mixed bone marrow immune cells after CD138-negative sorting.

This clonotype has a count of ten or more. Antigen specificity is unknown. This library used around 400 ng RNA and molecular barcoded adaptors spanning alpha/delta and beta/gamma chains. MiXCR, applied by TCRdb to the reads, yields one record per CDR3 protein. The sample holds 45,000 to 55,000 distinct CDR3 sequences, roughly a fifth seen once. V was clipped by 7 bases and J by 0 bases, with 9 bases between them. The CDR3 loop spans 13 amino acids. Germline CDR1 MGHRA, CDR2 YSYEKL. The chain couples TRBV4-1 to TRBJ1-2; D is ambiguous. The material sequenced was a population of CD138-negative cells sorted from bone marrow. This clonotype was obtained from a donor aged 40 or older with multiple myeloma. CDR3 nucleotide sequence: TGCGCCAGCACCGACGGAGCTAACTATGGCTACACCTTC. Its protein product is CASTDGANYGYTF.